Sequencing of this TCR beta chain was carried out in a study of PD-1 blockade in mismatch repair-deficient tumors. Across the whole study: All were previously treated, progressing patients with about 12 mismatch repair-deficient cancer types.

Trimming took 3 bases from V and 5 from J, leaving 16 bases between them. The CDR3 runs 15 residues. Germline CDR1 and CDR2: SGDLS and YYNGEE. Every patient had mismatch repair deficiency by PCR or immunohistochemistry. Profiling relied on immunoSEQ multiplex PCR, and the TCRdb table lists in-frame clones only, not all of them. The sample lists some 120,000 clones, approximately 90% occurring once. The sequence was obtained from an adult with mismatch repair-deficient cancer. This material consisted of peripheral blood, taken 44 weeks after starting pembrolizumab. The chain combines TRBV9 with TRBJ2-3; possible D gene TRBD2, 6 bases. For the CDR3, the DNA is TGTGCCAGCAGCGGGACTACCTCAATAGTAGATACGCAGTATTTT. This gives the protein CASSGTTSIVDTQYF.